There are many counts of the clone carrying this TCR beta chain. Its antigen is currently unknown. This sample stems from a study of tumor and adjacent non-tumor tissue in lung cancer. On the study more broadly: About 4.17 million productive TCRbeta reads were obtained per sample on average.

Study observations and caveats: Top 100 clones took a larger repertoire share in normal lung. Patients with more diverse tumor TCRs had worse survival.

The library came from three nested PCR rounds adapted from ARM-PCR protocols. One entry per CDR3 protein, called by TCRdb with MiXCR from the multiplex PCR reads. The top ten clones hold less than 50% of a sample with about 67,000 distinct CDR3 sequences, around 82% of them seen once. This sample's RNA came from whole unsorted tissue. The normal lung tissue was taken more than 3 cm from the tumor edge. Donors were chemotherapy-naive, newly diagnosed lung cancer surgical patients in China, August–late 2014. The V end lost 7 bases, the J end lost 4 bases, and 14 bases lay between the germline ends. Germline CDR1 SGHRS, CDR2 YFSETQ. The CDR3 spans 14 residues.

The sequence derives from a man between 60 and 70 years old with non-small cell lung cancer. This sequence joins TRBV5-1 and TRBJ2-2; a weak D match, TRBD2 (5 bases). Material: distant non-tumor lung tissue. The CDR3 region has the DNA TGCGCCAGCTCCAATGAAGGGAGCACCGGGGAGCTGTTTTTT. Translated, it gives CASSNEGSTGELFF.